This entry lists 11 T cell receptor beta chains sequenced from one sample in a study of blood T cell repertoires in COVID-19. TCRdb's copy holds only in-frame clones and misses some; the assay was immunoSEQ multiplex PCR. The data show approximately 250,000 clones, with 82% seen just once and about 15% held by the top ten. Sequenced: PBMCs or T cells enriched from blood (not recorded which). The receptors were sampled from a man aged 35 to 55 who had recovered from COVID-19.

J is TRBJ1-4 and V is TRBV4-1; D may be TRBD1 (6 bases). The CDR3 has 14 amino acids. Germline V gene data show CDR1 as MGHRA and CDR2 as YSYEKL. V was pared by 4 bases and J by 4 bases, with 10 bases between. CDR3 region: CASSPQGLNEKLFF. The CDR3 DNA is TGCGCCAGCAGCCCACAGGGCCTTAATGAAAAACTGTTTTTT.

This chain uses TRBV27 with TRBJ1-1; D unresolved. V was trimmed by 6 bases and J by 5 bases, leaving 13 bases between them. The CDR3 contains 13 residues. Germline values: CDR1 MNHEY, CDR2 SMNVEV (reference sequence). CDR3 loop: CASRPRVRTEAFF. CDR3 DNA: TGTGCCAGCAGGCCGCGGGTCAGGACTGAAGCTTTCTTT.

Here the CDR3 DNA reads TGCGCCAGCAGCTTTCTTGGAGCGGGGGCCGTTGAGCAGTTCTTC. The encoded protein is CASSFLGAGAVEQFF. This chain connects TRBV5-1 to TRBJ2-1; TRBD2 matches at 8 bases. The ends lost 2 bases at V and 9 bases at J; junction bases unmatched: 10. The germline V gene encodes CDR1 SGHRS and CDR2 YFSETQ. The CDR3 has 15 residues.

The V call is TRBV7-9, the J call TRBJ2-7, with 10 bases lining up with TRBD1. Germline CDR1 and CDR2: SEHNR and FQNEAQ (reference sequence). The CDR3 is 18 amino acids. V lost 3 bases and J lost 2; bases outside the gene matches: 13. CDR3 sequence (DNA): TGTGCCAGCAGCTTTCCGGGACAGGGGTCCGGGGCGCCCTACGAGCAGTACTTC. This encodes CASSFPGQGSGAPYEQYF.

The CDR3 bases are TGCGCCAGCAGCTTGGGACTAGGGGATGGAAGAAACACCATATATTTT. As protein: CASSLGLGDGRNTIYF. The chain is built from TRBV5-1 and TRBJ1-3; TRBD1 might be the D (5 bases). This CDR3 is built from 16 residues. The V gene lost 0 bases and the J gene lost 5 bases, with 15 bases spanning the gap. CDR1 is SGHRS, CDR2 YFSETQ, per germline.

This sequence joins TRBV15 and TRBJ1-2, with D tentatively TRBD1 (6 bases). Germline V gene sequence: CDR1 LNHNV, CDR2 YYDKDF (reference sequence). The V end was cut by 0 bases, the J end by 1 base, with 12 bases between. This CDR3 has 16 amino acids. CDR3 region: CATSRDLTGGNYGYTF. The CDR3 DNA reads as TGTGCCACCAGCAGAGACCTGACAGGTGGTAACTATGGCTACACCTTC. Full variable domain (rest looked up from reference TRBV15 and TRBJ1-2): DAMVIQNPRYQVTQFGKPVTLSCSQTLNHNVMYWYQQKSSQAPKLLFHYYDKDFNNEADTPDNFQSRRPNTSFCFLDIRSPGLGDTAMYLCATSRDLTGGNYGYTFGSGTRLTVV.

V is TRBV6-5 and J is TRBJ1-2; D possibly corresponds to TRBD1 (6 bases). The V end was cut by 6 bases, the J end by 1 base, with 9 bases between. Germline V gene data show CDR1 as MNHEY and CDR2 as SVGAGI. The CDR3 runs to 13 residues. The CDR3, as DNA: TGTGCCAGCAGAAGGACAGATAACTATGGCTACACCTTC. It is translated as CASRRTDNYGYTF.

The chain uses TRBV19 and TRBJ2-7, with D possibly matching TRBD2 (7 bases). This CDR3 spans 16 amino acids. The V and J ends lost 6 bases and 3 bases respectively, with 21 bases between them. Germline loops: CDR1 LNHDA, CDR2 SQIVND (reference sequence). Written as DNA, the CDR3 is TGTGCCAGTAGGCCTACCCTGGGGGGGCGAAACTACGAGCAGTACTTC. Its protein is CASRPTLGGRNYEQYF.

The chain has TRBV5-8 and TRBJ1-5, with D uncertain. V was clipped by 2 bases and J by 7 bases, with 16 bases between them. The length of the CDR3 is 15 residues. Germline CDR1 reads SGHTS; CDR2 reads YDEGEE. The DNA for the CDR3 is TGTGCCAGCAGCTTCCGCGGGATGGGGTACCAGCCCCAGCATTTT. Translated: CASSFRGMGYQPQHF.

The chain couples TRBV7-2 to TRBJ1-2; 8 positions match TRBD1. This CDR3 contains 14 residues. In germline, CDR1 is SGHTA, CDR2 FQGNSA. The V segment lost 1 base and the J segment 4 bases; nucleotides outside the gene matches: 2. The CDR3 reads CASSLVGTGYGYTF. CDR3 bases: TGTGCCAGCAGCTTAGTAGGGACAGGCTATGGCTACACCTTC.

This chain connects TRBV6-2 or TRBV6-3 to TRBJ1-2; D is unclear. Trimming left V 5 bases short and J 8 bases short, with 18 bases between. There are 14 residues in the CDR3. CDR1 MNHEY and CDR2 SVGEGT come from the germline V gene. The CDR3 nucleotides are TGTGCCAGCAGTGGTGGCGGTGTTGCGTCCGGCTACACCTTC. The encoded protein is CASSGGGVASGYTF.